A single sample gave rise to the 25 T cell receptor beta chains below, sequenced in a study of OX40 agonist ivuxolimab in advanced cancers. Assay: immunoSEQ multiplex PCR; the TCRdb copy retains only in-frame clones and omits some. The data contain 30,000 to 45,000 clones, roughly four fifths of them seen just once; the ten biggest clones take up 1.9%. Source: CD4+ or CD8+ T cells sorted from blood, taken in a trial of the OX40 agonist ivuxolimab. All receptors come from an adult with an advanced solid tumor such as melanoma, head and neck, liver or kidney cancer.

The CDR3 here is CASSPARERGAQETQYF. In DNA form, the CDR3 reads TGTGCCAGCTCACCAGCAAGGGAGCGGGGGGCACAAGAGACCCAGTACTTC. The chain uses TRBV18 and TRBJ2-5; 9 bases agree with TRBD2. Per germline, CDR1 KGHSH and CDR2 LQKENI. J gave up 2 bases and V 2 bases, and 9 bases lay outside the gene matches. This CDR3 region has 17 residues.

The CDR3 nucleotides read TGTGCCAGCAGCTTGTCCGGGGTAGGCGGAAACACCATATATTTT. Amino acid sequence: CASSLSGVGGNTIYF. This chain uses TRBV5-4 with TRBJ1-3, with D uncertain. The CDR3 has 15 residues. Deletions cut 1 base from V and 4 bases from J, with 12 bases between. CDR1 and CDR2 from the germline V gene are SGHNT and YYREEE (reference sequence).

This clone has only one observation. The chain links TRBV7-2 to TRBJ2-3; 7 bases agree with TRBD2. Germline CDR1 reads SGHTA; CDR2 reads FQGNSA. CDR3 length: 13 amino acids. J was trimmed by 8 bases and V by 1 base; bases with no gene match: 3. This CDR3 is CASSLGLAGTQYF. The CDR3 DNA follows: TGTGCCAGCAGCTTAGGACTAGCCGGTACGCAGTATTTT.

V gene TRBV4-1 combines with J gene TRBJ1-6; D call uncertain. The V end lost 1 base, the J end lost 0 bases, and 13 bases lay between the germline ends. The CDR3 runs 18 residues. Germline CDR1 MGHRA, CDR2 YSYEKL. The CDR3 spells CASSQGGVTSSYNSPLHF. Written as DNA, the CDR3 is TGCGCCAGCAGCCAAGGGGGTGTTACAAGCTCCTATAATTCACCCCTCCACTTT.

The chain has TRBV18 and TRBJ2-5, with D uncertain. Germline CDR1 reads KGHSH; CDR2 reads LQKENI. The V gene lost 2 bases and the J gene lost 5 bases, with 6 bases spanning the gap. The CDR3 totals 12 residues. CDR3 loop: CASSPSYETQYF. CDR3 coding DNA: TGTGCCAGCTCACCATCTTATGAGACCCAGTACTTC.

The chain uses TRBV7-3 and TRBJ2-3; 13 nucleotides align to TRBD2. The trim removed 0 bases at V and 5 bases at J, leaving 5 bases unmatched. CDR3 length: 17 residues. Per germline, CDR1 SGHTA and CDR2 FQGTGA. The CDR3 DNA reads TGTGCCAGCAGCTTAACTGGACTAGCGGGAGCCGGAGATACGCAGTATTTT. It translates to CASSLTGLAGAGDTQYF.

The chain links TRBV5-1 to TRBJ1-2; possibly TRBD1 for D (6 bases). The CDR3 consists of 14 residues. The V end lost 0 bases, the J end lost 8 bases, and 14 bases lay between the germline ends. The V gene's germline CDR1 is SGHRS and CDR2 YFSETQ. CDR3: CASSLEAGAGGYTF. The DNA of the CDR3 is TGCGCCAGCAGCTTGGAGGCAGGGGCTGGCGGCTACACCTTC.

The rearrangement links TRBV7-2 to TRBJ1-4; D may be TRBD1 (5 bases). CDR1 SGHTA and CDR2 FQGNSA come from the germline V gene. V shed 4 bases and J shed 8 bases, with 14 bases lying between them. The CDR3 has 14 residues. CDR3 DNA sequence: TGTGCCAGCAGCTGGGCAGGGCCGGGCGAAAAACTGTTTTTT. Amino acids: CASSWAGPGEKLFF.

In its sample, this clone was seen once. The V call is TRBV5-1, the J call TRBJ2-7; 9 nucleotides match TRBD1. CDR3 length: 15 residues. Germline lookup yields CDR1 SGHRS and CDR2 YFSETQ. V lost 2 bases, J lost 2 bases, and 5 bases stayed unmatched. The CDR3 DNA follows: TGCGCCAGCAGCTTCGCAGGGACAGGGACCTACGAGCAGTACTTC. It codes for CASSFAGTGTYEQYF.

V is TRBV18 and J is TRBJ2-1; 10 bases agree with TRBD2. J gave up 9 bases and V 4 bases, and 3 bases lay outside the gene matches. Per the germline V gene, CDR1 is KGHSH and CDR2 is LQKENI. This CDR3 comprises 13 residues. CDR3 region: CASSQRGGGEQFF. The CDR3 nucleotides are TGTGCCAGCTCACAGCGGGGGGGCGGTGAGCAGTTCTTC.

There are a few counts of this clone. This chain uses TRBV2 with TRBJ1-1; possibly TRBD1 for D (5 bases). Germline CDR1 and CDR2: SNHLY and FYNNEI. This CDR3 spans 15 amino acids. V lost 7 bases and J 2 bases, leaving 17 bases between the germline ends. The CDR3 DNA reads as TGTGCCAGCAAGGCCACCCATCAGGGAAACACTGAAGCTTTCTTT. Translating gives CASKATHQGNTEAFF.

The V gene is TRBV6-1, the J gene TRBJ2-5; D gene uncertain. The germline V and J ends were trimmed by 0 bases and 2 bases, with 10 bases remaining between them. CDR3 length: 15 residues. Germline-derived CDR1 and CDR2 are MNHNS and SASEGT. In nucleotides, the CDR3 is TGTGCCAGCAGTGAAGCGTGGGAAAAACAAGAGACCCAGTACTTC. Translation: CASSEAWEKQETQYF.

This clone occurred once. The chain couples TRBV18 to TRBJ1-1; 7 nucleotides align to TRBD1. V was clipped by 4 bases and J by 8 bases; unmatched bases: 10. The V gene's germline CDR1 is KGHSH and CDR2 LQKENI. This CDR3 spans 14 amino acids. CDR3 protein: CASSLLDRAGEAFF. Here the CDR3 DNA reads TGTGCCAGCTCACTCCTCGACAGGGCAGGGGAAGCTTTCTTT.

Sample share makes this clone medium-sized. The chain recombines TRBV10-3 with TRBJ1-2; TRBD1 matches 7 bases. This CDR3 has 14 amino acids. J lost 0 bases, V lost 8 bases, and 6 bases had no gene match. Per germline, CDR1 ENHRY and CDR2 SYGVKD. CDR3: CAIYKDRTNYGYTF. In nucleotides, the CDR3 is TGTGCCATCTACAAGGACAGGACTAACTATGGCTACACCTTC.

The chain has TRBV5-8 and TRBJ2-7, with TRBD1 matching over 9 bases. Germline V gene sequence: CDR1 SGHTS, CDR2 YDEGEE. The CDR3 is made up of 13 amino acids. The J segment lost 5 bases and the V segment lost 3 bases, leaving 3 bases of the junction unmatched. The CDR3 is CASSYRDRDEQYF. CDR3 nucleotides: TGTGCCAGCAGCTACCGGGACAGGGACGAGCAGTACTTC.

The V gene is TRBV11-3, the J gene TRBJ2-1; 7 bases match TRBD1. This CDR3 has 13 amino acids. CDR1 and CDR2 (germline): SGHNT, YENEEA. V shed 5 bases and J 9 bases; nucleotides not matched to a gene: 7. The CDR3 DNA reads as TGTGCCAGCAGCCCAGGACAGGCGAGTGAGCAGTTCTTC. Its protein is CASSPGQASEQFF.

The gene calls are TRBV6-5 and TRBJ1-2; no definite D call. This CDR3 region has 14 residues. V lost 6 bases and J 4 bases, leaving 15 bases between the germline ends. Per the germline V gene, CDR1 is MNHEY and CDR2 is SVGAGI. The CDR3 DNA is TGTGCCAGCAGCGAGACCCCAGTGCCCTATGGCTACACCTTC. Protein product: CASSETPVPYGYTF.

The chain carries TRBV7-3 and TRBJ1-5; D may be TRBD1 (5 bases). V lost 10 bases, J lost 6 bases, and 10 bases lay in between. The germline V gene has CDR1 SGHTA and CDR2 FQGTGA. The CDR3 runs to 11 residues. The chain's CDR3 is CAMPGGQPQHF. The DNA for the CDR3 is TGTGCCATGCCGGGGGGTCAGCCCCAGCATTTT.

The J gene is TRBJ1-2, the V gene TRBV6-5, with 8 bases identical to TRBD1. V lost 6 bases to trimming and J lost 3 bases; unmatched junction nucleotides: 9. Germline V CDR1 and CDR2: MNHEY, SVGAGI. The CDR3 totals 15 residues. The CDR3, as DNA: TGTGCCAGCAGAGACCAGGGGGCAGGGGACTATGGCTACACCTTC. Its protein product is CASRDQGAGDYGYTF.

The rearrangement links TRBV5-1 to TRBJ2-1; possible D gene TRBD1, 5 bases. CDR1 and CDR2 (germline): SGHRS, YFSETQ. The CDR3 has 15 amino acids. Trimming shortened V by 4 bases and J by 0 bases, and 11 bases separated the two germline ends. The CDR3 reads CASSEQVSSYNEQFF. CDR3 DNA sequence: TGCGCCAGCAGCGAACAGGTCAGCTCCTACAATGAGCAGTTCTTC. The complete variable domain, with remaining parts taken from reference TRBV5-1 and TRBJ2-1, reads KAGVTQTPRYLIKTRGQQVTLSCSPISGHRSVSWYQQTPGQGLQFLFEYFSETQRNKGNFPGRFSGRQFSNSRSEMNVSTLELGDSALYLCASSEQVSSYNEQFFGPGTRLTVL.

This clone came up once. CDR3 residues: CASSLENYGYTF. CDR3 sequence (DNA): TGTGCCAGCAGTTTAGAGAACTATGGCTACACCTTC. V and J are TRBV28 and TRBJ1-2; D unresolved. The CDR3 is 12 residues long. Per germline, CDR1 MDHEN and CDR2 SYDVKM. V lost 2 bases and J 2 bases, leaving 3 bases between the germline ends.

V is TRBV7-2 and J is TRBJ2-7, with TRBD2 matching over 8 bases. The V and J ends lost 4 bases and 3 bases, in that order; junction bases with no gene match: 5. Germline loops: CDR1 SGHTA, CDR2 FQGNSA. The CDR3 length is 14 residues. This CDR3 is CASSYTAGDYEQYF. CDR3 sequence (DNA): TGTGCCAGCAGCTACACAGCGGGGGACTACGAGCAGTACTTC.

The V and J genes are TRBV19 and TRBJ1-6, with D possibly being TRBD1 (5 bases). From germline, CDR1 is LNHDA and CDR2 SQIVND (reference sequence). V lost 4 bases to trimming and J lost 5 bases, with 6 bases between them. The CDR3 spans 13 residues. DNA for the CDR3: TGTGCCAGTAGTACGGACAATAATTCACCCCTCCACTTT. Amino acid sequence: CASSTDNNSPLHF. The full variable domain, rest sourced from reference TRBV19 and TRBJ1-6, is DGGITQSPKYLFRKEGQNVTLSCEQNLNHDAMYWYRQDPGQGLRLIYYSQIVNDFQKGDIAEGYSVSREKKESFPLTVTSAQKNPTAFYLCASSTDNNSPLHFGNGTRLTVT.

In nucleotides, the CDR3 is TGTGCCAGCAGTTTAAGCGGCCAGTTCTATGGCTACACCTTC. This gives the protein CASSLSGQFYGYTF. The chain combines TRBV27 with TRBJ1-2; no firm D call. Trimming shortened V by 2 bases and J by 4 bases, and 11 bases separated the two germline ends. From germline, CDR1 is MNHEY and CDR2 SMNVEV (reference sequence). The CDR3 consists of 14 residues.

This clone was observed a few times. The chain combines TRBV29-1 with TRBJ2-1, with D hard to call. Trimming cost V 8 bases and J 8 bases, with 4 bases left between them. Germline CDR1 reads SQVTM; CDR2 reads ANQGSEA. This CDR3 region has 8 residues. CDR3 sequence (DNA): TGCAGCTTCGATGAGCAGTTCTTC. It encodes CSFDEQFF.